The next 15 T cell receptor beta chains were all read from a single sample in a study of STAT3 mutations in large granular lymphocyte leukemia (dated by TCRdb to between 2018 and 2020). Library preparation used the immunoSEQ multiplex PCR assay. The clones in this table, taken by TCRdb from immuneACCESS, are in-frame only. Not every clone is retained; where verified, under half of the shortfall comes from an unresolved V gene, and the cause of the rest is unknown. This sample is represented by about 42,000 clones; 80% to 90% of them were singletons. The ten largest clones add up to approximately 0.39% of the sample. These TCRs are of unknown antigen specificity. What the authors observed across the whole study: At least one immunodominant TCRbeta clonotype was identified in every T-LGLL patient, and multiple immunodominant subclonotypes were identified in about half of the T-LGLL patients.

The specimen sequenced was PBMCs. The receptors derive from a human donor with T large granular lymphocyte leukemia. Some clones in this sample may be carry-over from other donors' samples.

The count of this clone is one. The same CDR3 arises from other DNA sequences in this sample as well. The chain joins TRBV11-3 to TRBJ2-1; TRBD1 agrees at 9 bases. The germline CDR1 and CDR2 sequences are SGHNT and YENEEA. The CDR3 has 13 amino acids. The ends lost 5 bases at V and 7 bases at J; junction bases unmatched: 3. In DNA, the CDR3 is TGTGCCAGCAGCCGGGGACAGGGAAATGAGCAGTTCTTC. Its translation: CASSRGQGNEQFF.

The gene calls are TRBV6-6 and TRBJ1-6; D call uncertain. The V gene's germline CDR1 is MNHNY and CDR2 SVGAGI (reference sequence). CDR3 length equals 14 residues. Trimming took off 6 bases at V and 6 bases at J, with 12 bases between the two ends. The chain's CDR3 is CASSPSTVNSPLHF. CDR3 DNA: TGTGCCAGCAGCCCAAGTACCGTTAATTCACCCCTCCACTTT.

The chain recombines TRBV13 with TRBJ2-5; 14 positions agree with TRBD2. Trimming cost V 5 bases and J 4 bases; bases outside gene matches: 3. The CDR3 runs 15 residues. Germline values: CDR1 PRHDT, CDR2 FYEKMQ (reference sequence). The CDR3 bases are TGTGCCAGCAGCAAGGGACTAGCGGGGGTAGAGACCCAGTACTTC. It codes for CASSKGLAGVETQYF.

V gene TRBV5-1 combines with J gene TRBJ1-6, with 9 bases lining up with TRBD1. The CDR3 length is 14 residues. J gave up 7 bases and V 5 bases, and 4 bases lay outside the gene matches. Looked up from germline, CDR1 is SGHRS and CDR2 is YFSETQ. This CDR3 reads CASRDRGSNSPLHF. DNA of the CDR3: TGCGCCAGCAGGGACAGGGGAAGCAATTCACCCCTCCACTTT.

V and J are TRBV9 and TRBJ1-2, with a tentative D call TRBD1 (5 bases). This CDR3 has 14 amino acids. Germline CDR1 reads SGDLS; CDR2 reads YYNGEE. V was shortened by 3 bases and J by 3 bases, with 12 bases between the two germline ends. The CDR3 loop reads CASSDGGAHYGYTF. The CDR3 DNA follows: TGTGCCAGCAGCGATGGAGGGGCCCACTATGGCTACACCTTC.

The DNA for the CDR3 is TGTGCCTGGAGTTCAGTGACTAATTCACCCCTCCACTTT. Translating it yields CAWSSVTNSPLHF. The chain recombines TRBV30 with TRBJ1-6; D unclear. The CDR3 runs 13 residues. Trimming stripped 2 bases from V and 6 bases from J, with 8 bases between. The germline V gene has CDR1 GTSNPN and CDR2 SVGIG (reference sequence).

DNA for the CDR3: TGTGCCAGTAGTATGGGGGGAGAAAATAGTTCACCCCTCCACTTT. Translated: CASSMGGENSSPLHF. The rearrangement uses TRBV19 and TRBJ1-6, with a possible D match to TRBD1 (5 bases). V lost 3 bases and J lost 9, with 15 bases in between. Per germline, CDR1 LNHDA and CDR2 SQIVND (reference sequence). The CDR3 is 15 amino acids.

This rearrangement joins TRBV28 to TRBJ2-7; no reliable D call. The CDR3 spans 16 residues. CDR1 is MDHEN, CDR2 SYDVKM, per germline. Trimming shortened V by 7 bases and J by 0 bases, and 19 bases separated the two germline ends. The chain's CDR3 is CASNKGRAGSSYEQYF. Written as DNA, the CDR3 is TGTGCCAGCAACAAAGGTAGGGCAGGCAGCTCCTACGAGCAGTACTTC.

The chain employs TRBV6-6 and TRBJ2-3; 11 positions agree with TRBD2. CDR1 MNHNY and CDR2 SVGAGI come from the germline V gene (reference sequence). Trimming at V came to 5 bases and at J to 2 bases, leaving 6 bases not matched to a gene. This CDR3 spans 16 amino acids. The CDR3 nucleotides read TGTGCCAGCAGTACCTTAGCGGGGGGGACCACAGATACGCAGTATTTT. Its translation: CASSTLAGGTTDTQYF.

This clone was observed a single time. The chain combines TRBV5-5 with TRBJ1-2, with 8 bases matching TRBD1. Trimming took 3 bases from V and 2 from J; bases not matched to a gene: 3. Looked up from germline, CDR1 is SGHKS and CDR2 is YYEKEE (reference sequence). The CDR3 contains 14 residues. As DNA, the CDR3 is TGTGCCAGCAGCTCCTGGACAGGGAACTATGGCTACACCTTC. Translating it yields CASSSWTGNYGYTF.

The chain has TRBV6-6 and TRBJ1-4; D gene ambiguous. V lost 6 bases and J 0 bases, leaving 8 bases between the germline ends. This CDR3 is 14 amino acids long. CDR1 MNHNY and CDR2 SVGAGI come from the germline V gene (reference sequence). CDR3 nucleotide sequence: TGTGCCAGCAGCCCCCGAGCAACTAATGAAAAACTGTTTTTT. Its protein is CASSPRATNEKLFF.

Here the CDR3 reads CASSQEVGGPRTNEKLFF. CDR3 in DNA: TGCGCCAGCAGCCAAGAAGTGGGGGGGCCTAGAACTAATGAAAAACTGTTTTTT. The chain combines TRBV4-1 with TRBJ1-4; D possibly corresponds to TRBD1 (6 bases). The CDR3 covers 18 residues. V dropped 0 bases and J dropped 1 base, with 15 bases sitting between them. Germline assignment: CDR1 MGHRA and CDR2 YSYEKL.

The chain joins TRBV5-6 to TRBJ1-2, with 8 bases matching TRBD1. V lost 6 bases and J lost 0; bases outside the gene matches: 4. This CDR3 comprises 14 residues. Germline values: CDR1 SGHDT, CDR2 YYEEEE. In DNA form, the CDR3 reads TGTGCCAGCACCGTGGGACAGGCTAACTATGGCTACACCTTC. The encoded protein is CASTVGQANYGYTF.

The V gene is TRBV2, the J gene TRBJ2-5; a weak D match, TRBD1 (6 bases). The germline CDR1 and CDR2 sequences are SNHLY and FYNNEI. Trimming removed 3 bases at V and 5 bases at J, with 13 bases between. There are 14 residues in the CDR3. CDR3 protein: CASSDWTEKETQYF. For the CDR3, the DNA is TGTGCCAGCAGTGACTGGACAGAGAAGGAGACCCAGTACTTC.

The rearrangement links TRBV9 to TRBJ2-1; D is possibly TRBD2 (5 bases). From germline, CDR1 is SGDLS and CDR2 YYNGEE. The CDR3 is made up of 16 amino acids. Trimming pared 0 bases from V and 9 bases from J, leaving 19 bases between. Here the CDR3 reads CASSVGDGRRTLEQFF. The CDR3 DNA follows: TGTGCCAGCAGCGTAGGAGATGGGCGCAGGACTCTTGAGCAGTTCTTC.